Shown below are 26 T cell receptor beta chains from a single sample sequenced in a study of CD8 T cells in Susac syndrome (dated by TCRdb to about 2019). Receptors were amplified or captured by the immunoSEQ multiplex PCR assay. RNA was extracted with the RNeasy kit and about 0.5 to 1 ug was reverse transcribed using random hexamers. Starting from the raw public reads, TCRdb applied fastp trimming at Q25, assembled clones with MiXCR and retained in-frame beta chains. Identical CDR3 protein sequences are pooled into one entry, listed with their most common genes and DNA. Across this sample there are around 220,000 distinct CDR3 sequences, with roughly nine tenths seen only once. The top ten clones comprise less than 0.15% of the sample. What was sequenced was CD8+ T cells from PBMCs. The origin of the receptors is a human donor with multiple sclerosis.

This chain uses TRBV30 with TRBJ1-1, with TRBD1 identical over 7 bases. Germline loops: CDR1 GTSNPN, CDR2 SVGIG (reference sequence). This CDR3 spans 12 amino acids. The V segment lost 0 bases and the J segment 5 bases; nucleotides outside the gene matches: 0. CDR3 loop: CAWSVQGTEAFF. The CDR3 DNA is TGTGCCTGGAGTGTACAGGGGACTGAAGCTTTCTTT.

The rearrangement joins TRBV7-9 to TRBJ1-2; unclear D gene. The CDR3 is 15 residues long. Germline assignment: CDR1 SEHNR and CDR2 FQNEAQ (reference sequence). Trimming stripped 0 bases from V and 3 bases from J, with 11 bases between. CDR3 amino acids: CASSLATPSDYGYTF. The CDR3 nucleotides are TGTGCCAGCAGCTTAGCTACCCCATCCGACTATGGCTACACCTTC.

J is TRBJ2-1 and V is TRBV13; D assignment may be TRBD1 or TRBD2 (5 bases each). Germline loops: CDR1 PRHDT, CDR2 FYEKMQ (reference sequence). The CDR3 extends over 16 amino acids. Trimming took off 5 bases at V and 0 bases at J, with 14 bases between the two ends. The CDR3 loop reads CASSPGAASSYNEQFF. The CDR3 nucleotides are TGTGCCAGCAGCCCCGGGGCGGCCAGCTCCTACAATGAGCAGTTCTTC.

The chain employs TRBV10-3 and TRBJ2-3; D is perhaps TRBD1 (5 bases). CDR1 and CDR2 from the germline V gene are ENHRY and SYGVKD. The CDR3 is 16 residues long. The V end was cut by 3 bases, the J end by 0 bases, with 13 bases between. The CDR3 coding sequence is TGTGCCATCAGTGACCCACAGGATACTAGCACAGATACGCAGTATTTT. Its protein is CAISDPQDTSTDTQYF.

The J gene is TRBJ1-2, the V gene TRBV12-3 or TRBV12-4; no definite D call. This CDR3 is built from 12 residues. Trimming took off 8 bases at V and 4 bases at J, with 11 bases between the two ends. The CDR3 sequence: CASVGSPYGYTF. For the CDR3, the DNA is TGTGCCAGCGTAGGCAGTCCCTATGGCTACACCTTC.

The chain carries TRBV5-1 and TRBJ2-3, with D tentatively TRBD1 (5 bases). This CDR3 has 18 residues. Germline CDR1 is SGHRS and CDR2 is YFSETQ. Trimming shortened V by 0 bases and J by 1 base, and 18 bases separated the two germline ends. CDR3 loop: CASSLVGPTGGRTDTQYF. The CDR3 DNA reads TGCGCCAGCAGCTTGGTAGGGCCTACAGGTGGGCGCACAGATACGCAGTATTTT.

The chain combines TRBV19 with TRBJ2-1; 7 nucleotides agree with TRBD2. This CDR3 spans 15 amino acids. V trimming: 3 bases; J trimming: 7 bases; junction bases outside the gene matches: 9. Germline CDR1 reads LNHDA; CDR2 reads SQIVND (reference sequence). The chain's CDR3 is CASSMASGAGNEQFF. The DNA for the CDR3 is TGTGCCAGTAGTATGGCCAGCGGAGCGGGGAATGAGCAGTTCTTC.

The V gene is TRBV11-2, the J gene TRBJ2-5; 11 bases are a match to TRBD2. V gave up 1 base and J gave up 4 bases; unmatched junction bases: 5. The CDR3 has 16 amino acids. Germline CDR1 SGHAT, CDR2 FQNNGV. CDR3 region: CASSLGVTSGGETQYF. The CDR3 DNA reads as TGTGCCAGCAGCTTAGGGGTCACTAGCGGGGGAGAGACCCAGTACTTC. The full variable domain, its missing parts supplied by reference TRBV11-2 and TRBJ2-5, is EAGVAQSPRYKIIEKRQSVAFWCNPISGHATLYWYQQILGQGPKLLIQFQNNGVVDDSQLPKDRFSAERLKGVDSTLKIQPAKLEDSAVYLCASSLGVTSGGETQYFGPGTRLLVL.

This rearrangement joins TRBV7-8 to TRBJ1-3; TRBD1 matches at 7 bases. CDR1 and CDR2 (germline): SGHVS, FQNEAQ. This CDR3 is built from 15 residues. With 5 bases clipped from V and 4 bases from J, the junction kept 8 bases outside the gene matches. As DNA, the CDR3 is TGTGCCAGCAGCCTTTTGACAGGGCCCGGAAACACCATATATTTT. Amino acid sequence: CASSLLTGPGNTIYF.

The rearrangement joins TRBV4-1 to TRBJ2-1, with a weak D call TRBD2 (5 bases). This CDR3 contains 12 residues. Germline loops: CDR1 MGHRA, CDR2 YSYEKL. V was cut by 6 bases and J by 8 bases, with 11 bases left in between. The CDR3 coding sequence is TGCGCCAGCAGGGCCGAGGGTGATGAGCAGTTCTTC. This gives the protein CASRAEGDEQFF.

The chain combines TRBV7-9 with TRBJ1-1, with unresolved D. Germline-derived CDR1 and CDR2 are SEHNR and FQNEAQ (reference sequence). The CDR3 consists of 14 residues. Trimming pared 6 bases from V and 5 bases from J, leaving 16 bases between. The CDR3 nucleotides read TGTGCCAGCAGACAACAAGGAGGGTGGACTGAAGCTTTCTTT. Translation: CASRQQGGWTEAFF.

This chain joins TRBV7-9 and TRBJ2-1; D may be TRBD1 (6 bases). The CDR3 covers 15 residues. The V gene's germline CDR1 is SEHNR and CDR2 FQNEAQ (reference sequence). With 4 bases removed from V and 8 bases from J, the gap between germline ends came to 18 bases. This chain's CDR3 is CASSSEHRDNDEQFF. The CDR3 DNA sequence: TGTGCCAGCAGCTCCGAACACAGGGACAACGATGAGCAGTTCTTC.

CDR3 in amino acids: CASGGGGLEAFF. The CDR3 DNA is TGTGCCAGCGGCGGGGGGGGGCTCGAGGCTTTCTTT. The chain employs TRBV5-4 and TRBJ1-1, with a tentative D call TRBD1 (6 bases). CDR1 is SGHNT and CDR2 is YYREEE in the germline V gene (reference sequence). The V gene lost 7 bases and the J gene lost 11 bases, with 18 bases spanning the gap. The CDR3 runs 12 residues.

The CDR3 DNA is TGTGCCTGGAGGACGGGGGGCTCGGGATCCACTGAAGCTTTCTTT. Translation: CAWRTGGSGSTEAFF. V and J are TRBV30 and TRBJ1-1, with D possibly TRBD1 on 6 matching bases. Between the trimmed V and J ends, which lost 3 bases and 4 bases, there was a span of 18 bases. This CDR3 region has 15 residues. Germline CDR1 reads GTSNPN; CDR2 reads SVGIG (reference sequence).

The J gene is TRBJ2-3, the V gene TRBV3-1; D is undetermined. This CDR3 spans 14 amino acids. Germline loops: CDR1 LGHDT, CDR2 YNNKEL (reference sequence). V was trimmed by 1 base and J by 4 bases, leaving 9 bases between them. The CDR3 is CASSQVVVADTQYF. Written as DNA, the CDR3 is TGTGCCAGCAGCCAAGTAGTCGTGGCAGATACGCAGTATTTT.

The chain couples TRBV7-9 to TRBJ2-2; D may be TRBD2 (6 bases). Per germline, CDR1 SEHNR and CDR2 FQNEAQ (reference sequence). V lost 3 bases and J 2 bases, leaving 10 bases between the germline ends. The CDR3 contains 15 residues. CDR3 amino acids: CASSFVSGNTGELFF. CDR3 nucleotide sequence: TGTGCCAGCAGCTTTGTTAGCGGCAACACCGGGGAGCTGTTTTTT.

CDR3 nucleotide sequence: TGTGCCAGCAGTTTCAAGCGGGAGGGCCGGTACGAGCAGTACTTC. Protein sequence: CASSFKREGRYEQYF. The J gene is TRBJ2-7, the V gene TRBV4-2; 10 bases are shared with TRBD2. V shed 6 bases and J 4 bases; nucleotides not matched to a gene: 9. The CDR3 covers 15 residues. CDR1 and CDR2 (germline): LGHNA, YNFKEQ.

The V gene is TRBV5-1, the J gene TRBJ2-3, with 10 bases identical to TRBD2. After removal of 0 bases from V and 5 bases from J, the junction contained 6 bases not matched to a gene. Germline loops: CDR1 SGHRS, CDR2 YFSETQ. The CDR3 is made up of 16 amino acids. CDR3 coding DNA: TGCGCCAGCAGCTTGGCTAGCGGGGGTGATCAAGATACGCAGTATTTT. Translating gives CASSLASGGDQDTQYF.

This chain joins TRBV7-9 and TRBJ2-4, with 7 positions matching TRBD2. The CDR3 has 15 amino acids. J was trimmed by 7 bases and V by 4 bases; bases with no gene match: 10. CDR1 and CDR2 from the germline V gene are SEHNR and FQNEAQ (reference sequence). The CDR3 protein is CASSSPQRGLNIQYF. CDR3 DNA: TGTGCCAGCAGCTCGCCGCAGCGGGGTTTGAACATTCAGTACTTC. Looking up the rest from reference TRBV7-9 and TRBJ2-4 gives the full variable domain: DTGVSQNPRHKITKRGQNVTFRCDPISEHNRLYWYRQTLGQGPEFLTYFQNEAQLEKSRLLSDRFSAERPKGSFSTLEIQRTEQGDSAMYLCASSSPQRGLNIQYFGAGTRLSVL.

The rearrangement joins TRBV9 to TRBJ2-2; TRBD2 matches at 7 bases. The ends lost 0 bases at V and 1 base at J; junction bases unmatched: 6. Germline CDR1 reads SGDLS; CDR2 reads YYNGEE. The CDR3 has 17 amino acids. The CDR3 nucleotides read TGTGCCAGCAGCGTAGCAGAAGCGGGGAAGAACACCGGGGAGCTGTTTTTT. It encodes CASSVAEAGKNTGELFF.

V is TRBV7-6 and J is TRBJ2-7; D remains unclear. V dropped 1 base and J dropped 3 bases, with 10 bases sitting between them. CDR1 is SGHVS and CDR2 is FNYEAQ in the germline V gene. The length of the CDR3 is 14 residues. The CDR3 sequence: CASSLEGYDYEQYF. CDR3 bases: TGTGCCAGCAGCTTAGAGGGATACGACTACGAGCAGTACTTC.

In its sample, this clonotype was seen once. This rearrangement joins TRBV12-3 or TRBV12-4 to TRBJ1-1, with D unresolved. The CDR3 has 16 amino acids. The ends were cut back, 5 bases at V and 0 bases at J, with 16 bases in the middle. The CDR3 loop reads CASSLHNPEMNTEAFF. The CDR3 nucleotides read TGTGCCAGCAGTCTACACAACCCCGAGATGAACACTGAAGCTTTCTTT.

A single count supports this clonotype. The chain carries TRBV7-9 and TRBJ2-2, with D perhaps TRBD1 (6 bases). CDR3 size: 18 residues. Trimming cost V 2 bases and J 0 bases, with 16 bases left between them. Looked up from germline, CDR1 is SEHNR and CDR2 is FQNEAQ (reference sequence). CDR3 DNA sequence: TGTGCCAGCAGCTTACCTTGGGACACTGGCACGAACACCGGGGAGCTGTTTTTT. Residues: CASSLPWDTGTNTGELFF.

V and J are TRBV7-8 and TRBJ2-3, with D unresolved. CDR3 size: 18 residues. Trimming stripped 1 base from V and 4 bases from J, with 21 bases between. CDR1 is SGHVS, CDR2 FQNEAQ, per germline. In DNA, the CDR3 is TGTGCCAGCAGCTTAGTCGGGTCTCGGACGGGTTACCCAGATACGCAGTATTTT. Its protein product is CASSLVGSRTGYPDTQYF. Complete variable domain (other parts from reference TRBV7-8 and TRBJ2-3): GAGVSQSPRYKVAKRGQDVALRCDPISGHVSLFWYQQALGQGPEFLTYFQNEAQLDKSGLPSDRFFAERPEGSVSTLKIQRTQQEDSAVYLCASSLVGSRTGYPDTQYFGPGTRLTVL.

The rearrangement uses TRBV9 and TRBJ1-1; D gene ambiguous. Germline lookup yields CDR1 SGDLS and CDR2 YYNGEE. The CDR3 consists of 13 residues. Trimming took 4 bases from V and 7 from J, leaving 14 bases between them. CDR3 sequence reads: CASSPSGEGEAFF. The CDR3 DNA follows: TGTGCCAGCAGCCCGAGCGGGGAGGGTGAAGCTTTCTTT.

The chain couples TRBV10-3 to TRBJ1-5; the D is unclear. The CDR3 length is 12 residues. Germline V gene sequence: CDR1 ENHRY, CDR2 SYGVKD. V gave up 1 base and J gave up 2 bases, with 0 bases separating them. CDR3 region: CAISECNQPQHF. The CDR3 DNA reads TGTGCCATCAGTGAGTGCAATCAGCCCCAGCATTTT.